This T cell receptor beta chain was profiled in a study of T-cell reconstitution after alpha-beta-depleted transplantation in children. Study conclusions and caveats: Certain patients had high TCRbeta diversity at day 60, and it came from recipient T cells and thymic progenitors that survived. It was reported that alpha-beta T cells came from several hundred expanded graft clones (about two months after transplant). T-cell numbers and diversity, one year after transplant, stemmed largely from T cells that were newly produced.

The CDR3 totals 16 residues. J lost 2 bases, V lost 7 bases, and 14 bases had no gene match. Germline lookup yields CDR1 DFQATT and CDR2 SNEGSKA (reference sequence). This clonotype was counted ten times or more. What it binds is unknown. Preparation of the TCRbeta library was carried out with unique molecular identifiers. TCRdb reprocessed the PCR reads via MiXCR and lists one record per CDR3 protein. The data contain around 190,000 distinct CDR3 sequences, about 6.6% of them seen just once; the ten biggest clones take up less than 7%. The chain couples TRBV20-1 to TRBJ2-1; 7 nucleotides agree with TRBD2. This material consisted of PBMCs, taken before TCRalphabeta/CD19-depleted stem cell transplant. The sequence was obtained from a boy between 2 and 10 years old with acute lymphoblastic leukemia, due to receive a stem cell transplant. CDR3 in amino acids: CSVFDPGGAAYNEQFF. The DNA for the CDR3 is TGCAGTGTGTTTGACCCGGGGGGAGCTGCCTACAATGAGCAGTTCTTC.